A single sample is the source of the 31 T cell receptor beta chains below, sequenced in a study of cytomegalovirus exposure and HLA in healthy donors. Primers: 60 Vbeta forward and 13 Jbeta reverse. This table comes from immunoSEQ multiplex PCR, and its TCRdb copy is limited to in-frame clones, with some not included. The table records roughly 150,000 clones, approximately 84% of them present only once. The sample taken for sequencing was PBMCs. The receptors were gathered from a young woman in good health and CMV-seronegative.

The chain has TRBV5-1 and TRBJ1-4; TRBD1 matches at 7 bases. V was pared by 0 bases and J by 7 bases, with 3 bases of the junction left unmatched. Germline CDR1 reads SGHRS; CDR2 reads YFSETQ. This CDR3 contains 14 residues. The CDR3 nucleotides read TGCGCCAGCAGCTTGGAAGGGGGCTTTGAAAAACTGTTTTTT. Translating gives CASSLEGGFEKLFF.

V usage is TRBV30 and J usage is TRBJ1-4, with D perhaps matching TRBD1 (5 bases). CDR3 length: 15 amino acids. V was pared by 0 bases and J by 7 bases, with 15 bases between. Per the germline V gene, CDR1 is GTSNPN and CDR2 is SVGIG (reference sequence). The CDR3 spells CAWSVRGGVSEKLFF. In DNA form, the CDR3 reads TGTGCCTGGAGTGTACGGGGGGGGGTTAGTGAAAAACTGTTTTTT.

V usage is TRBV14 and J usage is TRBJ2-1; TRBD2 aligns across 7 bases. The CDR3 extends over 19 amino acids. Unmatched junction bases numbered 15, after V lost 0 bases and J lost 4 bases. Germline V gene sequence: CDR1 SGHDN, CDR2 FVKESK. The CDR3 DNA is TGTGCCAGCAGCCAAGATGCTGGTCGGCGGGAGTTTTCTTACAATGAGCAGTTCTTC. This codes for CASSQDAGRREFSYNEQFF.

As DNA, the CDR3 is TGTGCCAGCACCGGTTCCACAGATACGCAGTATTTT. Translation: CASTGSTDTQYF. The V gene is TRBV2, the J gene TRBJ2-3; D uncertain. Germline V gene sequence: CDR1 SNHLY, CDR2 FYNNEI. This CDR3 has 12 amino acids. V was trimmed by 7 bases and J by 2 bases, leaving 7 bases between them. Supplemented by reference TRBV2 and TRBJ2-3, the full variable domain reads EPEVTQTPSHQVTQMGQEVILRCVPISNHLYFYWYRQILGQKVEFLVSFYNNEISEKSEIFDDQFSVERPDGSNFTLKIRSTKLEDSAMYFCASTGSTDTQYFGPGTRLTVL.

The table lists this clone with a few counts. The chain employs TRBV27 and TRBJ1-2; the match to TRBD1 covers 12 bases. Per the germline V gene, CDR1 is MNHEY and CDR2 is SMNVEV (reference sequence). V lost 6 bases and J lost 1; bases outside the gene matches: 9. This CDR3 comprises 17 residues. CDR3 DNA sequence: TGTGCCAGCAGCCCCGGGGACAGGGGGCACTTTAACTATGGCTACACCTTC. It is translated as CASSPGDRGHFNYGYTF.

The chain links TRBV29-1 to TRBJ2-3, with a tentative D call TRBD1 (5 bases). V lost 3 bases and J lost 3, with 16 bases in between. The CDR3 sequence is 15 residues long. The V gene's germline CDR1 is SQVTM and CDR2 ANQGSEA. This CDR3 reads CSVEPGRGRTDTQYF. As DNA, the CDR3 is TGCAGCGTTGAGCCAGGGCGAGGTAGAACAGATACGCAGTATTTT.

The gene calls are TRBV27 and TRBJ1-2; 8 bases match TRBD1. Germline V gene sequence: CDR1 MNHEY, CDR2 SMNVEV (reference sequence). The CDR3 is 17 amino acids. Germline trimming cut 3 bases from V and 7 bases from J; bases unmatched to any gene: 16. The CDR3 here is CASSFLSPTDRVGGYTF. The CDR3 coding sequence is TGTGCCAGCAGTTTCCTCTCACCCACGGACAGGGTGGGTGGCTACACCTTC.

The V and J genes are TRBV7-2 and TRBJ1-5; D is unclear. The CDR3 has 13 amino acids. Per the germline V gene, CDR1 is SGHTA and CDR2 is FQGNSA. V was trimmed by 5 bases and J by 0 bases, leaving 5 bases between them. CDR3 sequence (DNA): TGTGCCAGCAGCCCCCGTAGCAATCAGCCCCAGCATTTT. Its translation: CASSPRSNQPQHF. The entire variable domain, with the rest obtained from reference TRBV7-2 and TRBJ1-5, is as follows: GAGVSQSPSNKVTEKGKDVELRCDPISGHTALYWYRQSLGQGLEFLIYFQGNSAPDKSGLPSDRFSAERTGGSVSTLTIQRTQQEDSAVYLCASSPRSNQPQHFGDGTRLSIL.

This chain joins TRBV5-1 and TRBJ2-3, with D possibly matching TRBD2 (6 bases). V shed 5 bases and J shed 3 bases, with 10 bases lying between them. Per the germline V gene, CDR1 is SGHRS and CDR2 is YFSETQ. The CDR3 sequence is 13 residues long. CDR3 nucleotide sequence: TGCGCCAGCAGGCGGGATACTACAGATACGCAGTATTTT. The encoded protein is CASRRDTTDTQYF.

The chain employs TRBV6-6 and TRBJ2-1; D unresolved. The CDR3 consists of 10 residues. Trimming pared 5 bases from V and 8 bases from J, leaving 4 bases between. The germline gives CDR1 MNHNY, CDR2 SVGAGI (reference sequence). The DNA for the CDR3 is TGTGCCAGCAGTCTCCATGAGCAGTTCTTC. Its translation: CASSLHEQFF.

V is TRBV10-3 and J is TRBJ2-2; TRBD2 aligns across 13 bases. Germline CDR1 ENHRY, CDR2 SYGVKD. J lost 5 bases, V lost 9 bases, and 9 bases had no gene match. This CDR3 has 16 amino acids. CDR3 sequence reads: CAIRGLAGVGTGELFF. The CDR3 DNA reads as TGTGCCATTCGTGGACTAGCGGGAGTAGGGACCGGGGAGCTGTTTTTT.

The J gene is TRBJ2-2, the V gene TRBV30, with 12 nucleotides matching TRBD1. Germline values: CDR1 GTSNPN, CDR2 SVGIG (reference sequence). V was clipped by 6 bases and J by 4 bases; unmatched bases: 9. CDR3 length equals 16 residues. The CDR3 spells CACRDRGRKITGELFF. CDR3 bases: TGTGCCTGCCGGGACAGGGGGCGGAAAATCACCGGGGAGCTGTTTTTT.

The rearrangement joins TRBV27 to TRBJ1-3; TRBD1 agrees at 9 bases. Trimming took 5 bases from V and 8 from J; bases not matched to a gene: 10. Looked up from germline, CDR1 is MNHEY and CDR2 is SMNVEV (reference sequence). The CDR3 loop spans 15 amino acids. CDR3 DNA: TGTGCCAGCAGTCCGCCTGGACAGGGGAAGGACACCATATATTTT. Protein sequence: CASSPPGQGKDTIYF.

This chain uses TRBV11-2 with TRBJ2-7, with 14 bases matching TRBD2. The CDR3 runs to 16 residues. Germline values: CDR1 SGHAT, CDR2 FQNNGV. Trimming cost V 5 bases and J 3 bases; bases outside gene matches: 6. Here the CDR3 DNA reads TGTGCCAGCAGCCCAAGACTAGCGGGGGGGCGCTACGAGCAGTACTTC. Protein product: CASSPRLAGGRYEQYF.

V and J are TRBV27 and TRBJ2-7, with D perhaps matching TRBD1 (6 bases). The germline CDR1 and CDR2 sequences are MNHEY and SMNVEV (reference sequence). V was clipped by 2 bases and J by 2 bases, with 7 bases between them. This CDR3 comprises 13 residues. The CDR3 bases are TGTGCCAGCAGTTTAACAGGGCCCTACGAGCAGTACTTC. Translated: CASSLTGPYEQYF.

The chain recombines TRBV4-2 with TRBJ2-5; D is undetermined. CDR1 LGHNA and CDR2 YNFKEQ come from the germline V gene. The ends were cut back, 1 base at V and 2 bases at J, with 5 bases in the middle. This CDR3 contains 13 residues. CDR3 sequence (DNA): TGTGCCAGCAGCCAAGGAGCACAAGAGACCCAGTACTTC. Amino acids: CASSQGAQETQYF.

This clone turned up a few times. V is TRBV9 and J is TRBJ2-1; 10 bases map to TRBD2. V lost 0 bases to trimming and J lost 7 bases; unmatched junction nucleotides: 7. Germline V lookup: CDR1 SGDLS, CDR2 YYNGEE. The CDR3 totals 16 residues. CDR3 in amino acids: CASSVDPAGGGNEQFF. CDR3 nucleotides: TGTGCCAGCAGCGTAGACCCAGCGGGAGGGGGGAATGAGCAGTTCTTC.

The CDR3 coding sequence is TGTGCCAGCAGTTTTGGGACAGGCTACGAGCAGTACTTC. This sequence encodes CASSFGTGYEQYF. The V gene is TRBV28, the J gene TRBJ2-7, with 8 bases aligning to TRBD1. V lost 3 bases, J lost 3 bases, and 1 base stayed unmatched. Germline lookup yields CDR1 MDHEN and CDR2 SYDVKM. The CDR3 length is 13 residues.

V is TRBV7-2 and J is TRBJ2-7; TRBD2 agrees at 8 bases. The CDR3 has 17 residues. Per germline, CDR1 SGHTA and CDR2 FQGNSA. V was clipped by 0 bases and J by 0 bases; unmatched bases: 7. CDR3 region: CASSLAGGGTLSYEQYF. The CDR3 DNA is TGTGCCAGCAGCTTAGCCGGGGGGGGAACCCTCTCCTACGAGCAGTACTTC.

DNA for the CDR3: TGTGCCAGCAAAGGGACAGGGAGCTCCTACGAGCAGTACTTC. Residues: CASKGTGSSYEQYF. J is TRBJ2-7 and V is TRBV2, with 9 positions matching TRBD1. Germline trimming cut 7 bases from V and 0 bases from J; bases unmatched to any gene: 4. From germline, CDR1 is SNHLY and CDR2 FYNNEI. This CDR3 contains 14 residues.

This clone appeared a few times. The chain has TRBV28 and TRBJ2-1; tentatively, D is TRBD1 (7 bases). CDR3 length: 17 amino acids. The ends were cut back, 7 bases at V and 0 bases at J, with 19 bases in the middle. Germline V gives CDR1 MDHEN, CDR2 SYDVKM. CDR3 residues: CASTKGGPGGSYNEQFF. The CDR3 DNA is TGTGCCAGCACCAAAGGGGGGCCAGGGGGCTCCTACAATGAGCAGTTCTTC.

This clone has a handful of counts. The V call is TRBV12-5, the J call TRBJ1-2, with TRBD1 matching 7 bases. V dropped 4 bases and J dropped 1; count of bases not matched to a gene: 12. The CDR3 is 17 residues long. CDR1 is LGHNT and CDR2 is FRNRAP in the germline V gene. The CDR3 is CASGSSSGTDINYGYTF. CDR3 nucleotides: TGTGCTAGTGGTTCTTCCTCCGGGACAGACATTAACTATGGCTACACCTTC.

The V call is TRBV2, the J call TRBJ1-6; D possibly corresponds to TRBD1 (5 bases). Germline CDR1 is SNHLY and CDR2 is FYNNEI. With 1 base removed from V and 7 bases from J, the gap between germline ends came to 8 bases. The CDR3 is 14 amino acids. This CDR3 is CASSEGGGNSPLHF. The CDR3 DNA follows: TGTGCCAGCAGTGAAGGGGGGGGAAATTCACCCCTCCACTTT. Full variable domain (rest looked up from reference TRBV2 and TRBJ1-6): EPEVTQTPSHQVTQMGQEVILRCVPISNHLYFYWYRQILGQKVEFLVSFYNNEISEKSEIFDDQFSVERPDGSNFTLKIRSTKLEDSAMYFCASSEGGGNSPLHFGNGTRLTVT.

This chain connects TRBV10-3 to TRBJ1-6, with a tentative D call TRBD1 (5 bases). Between the trimmed V and J ends, which lost 5 bases and 0 bases, there was a span of 8 bases. CDR3 length equals 15 residues. CDR1 and CDR2 (germline): ENHRY, SYGVKD. The CDR3 spells CAISLGGSYNSPLHF. CDR3 coding DNA: TGTGCCATCAGTCTCGGGGGCTCCTATAATTCACCCCTCCACTTT.

The rearrangement uses TRBV11-2 and TRBJ1-1, with a tentative D call TRBD1 (5 bases). In germline, CDR1 is SGHAT, CDR2 FQNNGV. The CDR3 extends over 13 amino acids. V lost 3 bases and J lost 6, with 11 bases in between. The CDR3 reads CASSLDISAEAFF. The CDR3 DNA reads TGTGCCAGCAGCTTGGACATAAGCGCTGAAGCTTTCTTT.

This chain links TRBV27 with TRBJ1-2, with 9 positions matching TRBD1. Germline V gene sequence: CDR1 MNHEY, CDR2 SMNVEV (reference sequence). The CDR3 covers 18 residues. After removal of 6 bases from V and 2 bases from J, the junction contained 16 bases not matched to a gene. The chain's CDR3 is CASSIGGTGKFSNYGYTF. For the CDR3, the DNA is TGTGCCAGCAGCATAGGGGGGACAGGGAAGTTTTCCAACTATGGCTACACCTTC.

The gene calls are TRBV28 and TRBJ2-7, with D possibly matching TRBD2 (6 bases). The germline V gene has CDR1 MDHEN and CDR2 SYDVKM. This CDR3 comprises 14 residues. The germline V and J ends were trimmed by 7 bases and 0 bases, with 13 bases remaining between them. The CDR3 loop is CASTYFGSSYEQYF. The CDR3 DNA reads as TGTGCCAGCACCTACTTCGGGAGCTCCTACGAGCAGTACTTC.

This clone was found a few times. The chain carries TRBV7-9 and TRBJ2-7; 12 positions agree with TRBD2. The germline V gene encodes CDR1 SEHNR and CDR2 FQNEAQ (reference sequence). The CDR3 contains 17 residues. Unmatched junction bases numbered 11, after V lost 5 bases and J lost 3 bases. This CDR3 is CASSPTPGLAGHYEQYF. The DNA of the CDR3 is TGTGCCAGCAGCCCGACCCCCGGACTAGCGGGGCACTACGAGCAGTACTTC.

The chain recombines TRBV29-1 with TRBJ2-5; D is undetermined. The CDR3 runs to 12 residues. With 7 bases removed from V and 5 bases from J, the gap between germline ends came to 14 bases. Germline CDR1 SQVTM, CDR2 ANQGSEA. The CDR3: CSALSGWETQYF. CDR3 in DNA: TGCAGCGCCCTGTCCGGGTGGGAGACCCAGTACTTC.

This chain links TRBV4-2 with TRBJ2-5; 8 bases line up with TRBD2. Judging by the DNA end, TRBJ2-7 fits better; the J call may be wrong. Germline values: CDR1 LGHNA, CDR2 YNFKEQ. This CDR3 region has 15 residues. The CDR3 region is CASSQDAGGAGEQYF. As DNA, the CDR3 is TGTGCCAGCAGCCAAGATGCGGGGGGAGCGGGCGAGCAGTACTTC.

The rearrangement links TRBV30 to TRBJ2-7, with 10 bases fitting TRBD1. Germline CDR1 is GTSNPN and CDR2 is SVGIG (reference sequence). With V trimmed by 1 base and J by 7 bases, 7 bases remained unmatched. There are 14 residues in the CDR3. The CDR3 region has the DNA TGTGCCTGGAGTGCCGGGACAGGGGCTAGTGAGCAGTACTTC. This sequence encodes CAWSAGTGASEQYF.